A single sample is the source of the 11 T cell receptor beta chains below, sequenced in a study of T-cell reconstitution after alpha-beta-depleted transplantation in children. Using unique molecular identifiers, the investigators prepared the TCRbeta library. One entry per CDR3 protein, called by TCRdb with MiXCR from the PCR reads. Counted here are approximately 590,000 distinct CDR3 sequences, about 11% occurring once; the ten biggest clones make up less than 4.5%. The source was PBMCs from the stem cell graft donor, collected from the stem cell graft. Every receptor here comes from a human donor who donated a stem cell graft to a child with acute myeloid leukemia.

This clonotype was counted only a few times. The chain uses TRBV5-1 and TRBJ1-1; D gene unclear. This CDR3 region has 13 residues. In germline, CDR1 is SGHRS, CDR2 YFSETQ. Trimming stripped 4 bases from V and 1 base from J, with 8 bases between. The CDR3 reads CASSQMGNTEAFF. CDR3 coding DNA: TGCGCCAGCAGCCAAATGGGGAACACTGAAGCTTTCTTT.

In this sample, this clonotype turned up a few times. V is TRBV28 and J is TRBJ2-1; no firm D call. The CDR3 consists of 11 residues. The V and J ends lost 8 bases and 4 bases respectively, with 6 bases between them. CDR1 is MDHEN, CDR2 SYDVKM, per germline. Written as DNA, the CDR3 is TGTGCCAGCGCAGAATACAATGAGCAGTTCTTC. This sequence encodes CASAEYNEQFF. Based on the CDR3 plus reference TRBV28 and TRBJ2-1, the full variable domain is DVKVTQSSRYLVKRTGEKVFLECVQDMDHENMFWYRQDPGLGLRLIYFSYDVKMKEKGDIPEGYSVSREKKERFSLILESASTNQTSMYLCASAEYNEQFFGPGTRLTVL.

The CDR3 nucleotides are TGTGCCAGCAGTTACTCGACCCCTGGGAGTTCAGATACGCAGTATTTT. Its translation is CASSYSTPGSSDTQYF. The rearrangement joins TRBV6-2 or TRBV6-3 to TRBJ2-3, with D possibly matching TRBD2 (5 bases). In germline, CDR1 is MNHEY, CDR2 SVGEGT. V dropped 0 bases and J dropped 4 bases, with 14 bases sitting between them. The CDR3 runs to 16 residues.

CDR3 sequence: CASSYDVGQREQFF. DNA for the CDR3: TGTGCCAGCAGTTACGACGTCGGTCAACGTGAGCAGTTCTTC. This chain connects TRBV6-5 to TRBJ2-1, with unresolved D. V lost 2 bases, J lost 9 bases, and 14 bases lay in between. CDR1 and CDR2 from the germline V gene are MNHEY and SVGAGI. The CDR3 is 14 amino acids.

This clonotype was observed a handful of times. The J gene is TRBJ2-6, the V gene TRBV5-1, with 9 bases identical to TRBD1. The CDR3 loop spans 18 amino acids. Germline V CDR1 and CDR2: SGHRS, YFSETQ. V dropped 0 bases and J dropped 0; count of bases not matched to a gene: 4. The DNA for the CDR3 is TGCGCCAGCAGCTTGGAGACAGGGGGTGTCTCTGGGGCCAACGTCCTGACTTTC. Translated: CASSLETGGVSGANVLTF.

Only a few counts were recorded for this clonotype. This chain links TRBV5-5 with TRBJ2-2, with 8 bases that match TRBD2. CDR3 length: 17 residues. The germline V gene has CDR1 SGHKS and CDR2 YYEKEE (reference sequence). V lost 0 bases, J lost 7 bases, and 11 bases stayed unmatched. In nucleotides, the CDR3 is TGTGCCAGCAGCTTGGTGGTCGGGAGGGCCGGTGGCGGGGAGCTGTTTTTT. Residues: CASSLVVGRAGGGELFF. The full variable domain, its missing parts supplied by reference TRBV5-5 and TRBJ2-2, is DAGVTQSPTHLIKTRGQQVTLRCSPISGHKSVSWYQQVLGQGPQFIFQYYEKEERGRGNFPDRFSARQFPNYSSELNVNALLLGDSALYLCASSLVVGRAGGGELFFGEGSRLTVL.

This clonotype has more than one count but fewer than ten. The J gene is TRBJ2-5, the V gene TRBV7-9, with TRBD2 matching 7 bases. Germline V gene sequence: CDR1 SEHNR, CDR2 FQNEAQ (reference sequence). V lost 5 bases to trimming and J lost 2 bases; unmatched junction nucleotides: 5. CDR3 size: 14 residues. The chain's CDR3 is CASSEGRVQETQYF. The CDR3, as DNA: TGTGCCAGCAGCGAAGGGAGGGTTCAAGAGACCCAGTACTTC.

For this clonotype: A much more abundant neighbour one base away suggests this may be a read error. The chain has TRBV3-1 and TRBJ2-2, with a weak D call TRBD1 (5 bases). The CDR3 consists of 15 residues. Germline V CDR1 and CDR2: LGHDT, YNNKEL (reference sequence). The CDR3 region has the DNA TGTACCAGCAGTTTAGTCCTCCTAGGGGCCTCGGGGCTGTTTTTT. It yields the protein CTSSLVLLGASGLFF.

This clonotype was picked up a small number of times. The chain couples TRBV4-3 to TRBJ2-5; D unclear. Trimming left V 6 bases short and J 0 bases short, with 8 bases between. Germline values: CDR1 LGHNA, CDR2 YSLEER. The CDR3 loop spans 13 amino acids. The CDR3 bases are TGCGCCAGCAGTCGGAACTACCAAGAGACCCAGTACTTC. Protein product: CASSRNYQETQYF.

This clonotype was seen at least ten times. The chain employs TRBV4-2 and TRBJ2-7; the D is unclear. The V gene lost 3 bases and the J gene lost 3 bases, with 12 bases spanning the gap. The CDR3 contains 14 residues. Germline CDR1 reads LGHNA; CDR2 reads YNFKEQ. CDR3 sequence: CASSQMAENYEQYF. The CDR3 DNA reads as TGTGCCAGCAGCCAGATGGCGGAGAACTACGAGCAGTACTTC.

The rearrangement joins TRBV5-1 to TRBJ2-7, with TRBD1 as a possible D gene (6 bases). The V and J ends lost 4 bases and 1 base respectively, with 15 bases between them. Germline V gene lookup returns CDR1 SGHRS and CDR2 YFSETQ. The CDR3 spans 15 residues. CDR3 coding DNA: TGCGCCAGCAGCCTAAAACAGGGACCGTCCTACGAGCAGTACTTC. It specifies CASSLKQGPSYEQYF.